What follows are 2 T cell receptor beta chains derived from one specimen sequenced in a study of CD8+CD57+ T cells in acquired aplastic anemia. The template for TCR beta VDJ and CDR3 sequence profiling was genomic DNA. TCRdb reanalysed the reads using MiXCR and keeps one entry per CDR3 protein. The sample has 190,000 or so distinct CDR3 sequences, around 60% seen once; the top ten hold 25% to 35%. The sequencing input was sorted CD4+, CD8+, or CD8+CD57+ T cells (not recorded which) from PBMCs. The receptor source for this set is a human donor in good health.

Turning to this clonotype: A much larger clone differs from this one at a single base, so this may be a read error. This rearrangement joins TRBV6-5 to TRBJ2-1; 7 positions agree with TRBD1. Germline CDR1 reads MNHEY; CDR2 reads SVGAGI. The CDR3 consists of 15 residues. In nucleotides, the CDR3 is TGTGCCGGCAGTTTGGACAGGATGGGGAACAATGAGCAGTTCTTC. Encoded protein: CAGSLDRMGNNEQFF.

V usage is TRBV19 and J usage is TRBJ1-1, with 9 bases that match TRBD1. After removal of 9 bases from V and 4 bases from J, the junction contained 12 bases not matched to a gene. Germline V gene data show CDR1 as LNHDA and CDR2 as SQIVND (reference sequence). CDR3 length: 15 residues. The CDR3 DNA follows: TGTGCCAGCCGTCCCGGGACAGGGATGGGCACTGAAGCTTTCTTT. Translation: CASRPGTGMGTEAFF. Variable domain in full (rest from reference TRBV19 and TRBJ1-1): DGGITQSPKYLFRKEGQNVTLSCEQNLNHDAMYWYRQDPGQGLRLIYYSQIVNDFQKGDIAEGYSVSREKKESFPLTVTSAQKNPTAFYLCASRPGTGMGTEAFFGQGTRLTVV.